The entry that follows covers one T cell receptor beta chain sequence. Its target is not known. This sample was included in a study of T cells expressing NK-cell markers. Study-level information: HCMV seropositivity marked seven of the eight sequenced donors; one was seronegative.

General study findings and limits: Topping the CD3+CD56-NKG2C+ fraction as well were these clonotypes, in a few donors.

A 5'RACE template switching approach incorporating UMIs was used to make TCR beta cDNA. No DNA is given; TCRdb re-called the 5' RACE reads and lists each CDR3 protein once. Here the sample table reports a few hundred thousand distinct CDR3 sequences. The length of the CDR3 is 16 residues. The germline CDR1 and CDR2 sequences are SGHRS and YFSETQ. The TCR originated in a man between 18 and 69 years old in good health. J is TRBJ1-2 and V is TRBV5-1. The sequencing sample was made of blood T cells: a sorted CD56 or NKG2C T cell subset, CD4+ or CD8+ T cells, or bulk PBMC T cells (not recorded which). Here the CDR3 reads CASSMTENRFNYGYTF.